A single sample is the source of the 23 T cell receptor beta chains below, sequenced in a study of CD8 T cells in ankylosing spondylitis. Broader study findings: Seemingly distinctive of ankylosing spondylitis blood was a TCR beta motif formed by eight highly homologous variants.

Using its own MiXCR run on the 5' RACE reads, TCRdb lists one record per CDR3 protein. The sample comprises a few hundred thousand distinct CDR3 sequences, 7.5% to 9% of which are singletons, and roughly 14% rests with the top ten. The antigens for these receptors are not known. Input material: blood, either unsorted or a sorted T cell fraction (not recorded which). These receptors were obtained from a male donor with ankylosing spondylitis.

About this clonotype: At one of its ends the junction is not consistent with the germline gene, which may arise from a read error. This chain uses TRBV7-7 with TRBJ2-2; D uncertain. There are 14 residues in the CDR3. From germline, CDR1 is SSHAT and CDR2 FNYEAQ (reference sequence). CDR3 bases: TGTGCTAGCAGGCCGGGTCCGAACACCGGGGAGCTGTTTTTT. This sequence encodes CASRPGPNTGELFF. Full variable domain (outside the CDR3, taken from reference TRBV7-7 and TRBJ2-2): GAGVSQSPRYKVTKRGQDVTLRCDPISSHATLYWYQQALGQGPEFLTYFNYEAQPDKSGLPSDRFSAERPEGSISTLTIQRTEQRDSAMYRCASRPGPNTGELFFGEGSRLTVL.

This clonotype has just a few counts. The V and J genes are TRBV4-2 and TRBJ1-6; D call uncertain. This CDR3 comprises 15 residues. V lost 0 bases to trimming and J lost 7 bases, with 10 bases between them. Germline V CDR1 and CDR2: LGHNA, YNFKEQ. In nucleotides, the CDR3 is TGTGCCAGCAGCCAAGATCGTGGGAGGAATTCACCCCTCCACTTT. It specifies CASSQDRGRNSPLHF.

The gene calls are TRBV29-1 and TRBJ1-1, with a weak D call TRBD1 (5 bases). Per the germline V gene, CDR1 is SQVTM and CDR2 is ANQGSEA. Trimming stripped 4 bases from V and 0 bases from J, with 9 bases between. This CDR3 has 13 residues. The CDR3 nucleotides are TGCAGCGTTGCAGACAGAATGAACACTGAAGCTTTCTTT. This sequence encodes CSVADRMNTEAFF.

This clonotype turned up a few times. The chain recombines TRBV27 with TRBJ2-4; tentatively, D is TRBD1 or TRBD2 (5 bases each). Germline V CDR1 and CDR2: MNHEY, SMNVEV (reference sequence). This CDR3 region has 13 residues. The V and J ends lost 5 bases and 11 bases respectively, with 16 bases between them. DNA for the CDR3: TGTGCCAGCAGTGTTCGGATGAGGGGAGTTCAGTACTTC. Translated, it gives CASSVRMRGVQYF.

The genes are TRBV24-1 and TRBJ2-2, with TRBD2 as a possible D gene (5 bases). The CDR3 runs 15 residues. The V end was cut by 9 bases, the J end by 0 bases, with 13 bases between. Germline V gene sequence: CDR1 KGHDR, CDR2 SFDVKD. DNA for the CDR3: TGTGCCACCGGGAGAGCTGACGCGAACACCGGGGAGCTGTTTTTT. Protein sequence: CATGRADANTGELFF.

This clonotype has only a few counts. The chain links TRBV4-3 to TRBJ2-5, with D possibly matching TRBD2 (6 bases). Per the germline V gene, CDR1 is LGHNA and CDR2 is YSLEER. The CDR3 consists of 15 residues. Trimming left V 1 base short and J 5 bases short, with 14 bases between. Written as DNA, the CDR3 is TGCGCCAGCAGCCAAGCGTCGGAGGGGTGGGAGACCCAGTACTTC. Its protein is CASSQASEGWETQYF.

The table lists this clonotype with a few counts. The chain uses TRBV3-1 and TRBJ1-1, with D unclear. The CDR3 length is 14 residues. Germline V gene data show CDR1 as LGHDT and CDR2 as YNNKEL (reference sequence). V was trimmed by 4 bases and J by 3 bases, leaving 12 bases between them. The CDR3 here is CASSPERRDTEAFF. The CDR3 bases are TGTGCCAGCAGCCCAGAACGGAGGGACACTGAAGCTTTCTTT.

The V call is TRBV6-1, the J call TRBJ2-7, with 11 positions matching TRBD2. The germline V gene encodes CDR1 MNHNS and CDR2 SASEGT. With V trimmed by 6 bases and J by 2 bases, 9 bases remained unmatched. The CDR3 is 16 amino acids. The CDR3 nucleotides are TGTGCCAGCAGCGGCTCACTAGCGGGAGCAACCTACGAGCAGTACTTC. Amino acid sequence: CASSGSLAGATYEQYF.

This clonotype showed up many times. The gene calls are TRBV20-1 and TRBJ2-7; a possible D gene is TRBD2 (5 bases). The length of the CDR3 is 13 residues. With 6 bases removed from V and 6 bases from J, the gap between germline ends came to 18 bases. Per the germline V gene, CDR1 is DFQATT and CDR2 is SNEGSKA (reference sequence). The CDR3 DNA reads as TGCAGTGCCAAGCCGTCTAGCTATGGCGAGCAGTACTTC. It specifies CSAKPSSYGEQYF.

This chain links TRBV27 with TRBJ2-1; 9 bases match TRBD1. The germline gives CDR1 MNHEY, CDR2 SMNVEV (reference sequence). This CDR3 region has 17 residues. Trimming took 4 bases from V and 6 from J; bases not matched to a gene: 13. This chain's CDR3 is CASSSFWGTGRGNEQFF. The CDR3 region has the DNA TGTGCCAGCAGTTCCTTTTGGGGGACAGGGAGAGGCAATGAGCAGTTCTTC.

This clonotype has a count of ten or more. The chain couples TRBV27 to TRBJ2-2; 10 bases agree with TRBD1. The CDR3 consists of 16 residues. The germline V gene has CDR1 MNHEY and CDR2 SMNVEV (reference sequence). Germline trimming cut 4 bases from V and 6 bases from J; bases unmatched to any gene: 8. The CDR3 DNA sequence: TGTGCCAGCAGTTCACCCCCGGGACAGGGGTCCGGGGAGCTGTTTTTT. Translation: CASSSPPGQGSGELFF.

The CDR3 is CASRPRGASSTEAFF. The CDR3 coding sequence is TGCGCCAGCAGACCGAGGGGGGCTAGTAGCACTGAAGCTTTCTTT. The genes are TRBV4-1 and TRBJ1-1; possibly TRBD1 for D (6 bases). The ends were cut back, 6 bases at V and 4 bases at J, with 18 bases in the middle. The length of the CDR3 is 15 residues. Germline values: CDR1 MGHRA, CDR2 YSYEKL.

About this clonotype itself: Compared with germline, one end of the junction differs, possibly owing to a read error. This rearrangement joins TRBV15 to TRBJ2-2; 10 bases align to TRBD2. The V gene's germline CDR1 is LNHNV and CDR2 YYDKDF (reference sequence). This CDR3 has 16 residues. Here the CDR3 DNA reads TGTGCCACCAGCAGGCCTAGCGGGAGTGTCACCGGGGAGCTGGTTTTT. Translating it yields CATSRPSGSVTGELVF.

This clonotype has more than one count but fewer than ten. The chain links TRBV29-1 to TRBJ2-7, with D hard to call. The V gene's germline CDR1 is SQVTM and CDR2 ANQGSEA. The CDR3 has 12 amino acids. The V end was cut by 6 bases, the J end by 5 bases, with 14 bases between. DNA of the CDR3: TGCAGCGTCGCCCCGATGGTAGACGAGCAGTACTTC. Protein sequence: CSVAPMVDEQYF.

The chain links TRBV18 to TRBJ1-6, with D possibly being TRBD1 (5 bases). The V end was cut by 3 bases, the J end by 13 bases, with 22 bases between. CDR3 size: 16 residues. The germline CDR1 and CDR2 sequences are KGHSH and LQKENI. This CDR3 reads CASSPSGPKAGGPLHF. The CDR3, as DNA: TGTGCCAGCTCACCGTCAGGGCCGAAAGCCGGGGGTCCCCTCCACTTT.

This clonotype was seen a handful of times. The V gene is TRBV6-2 or TRBV6-3, the J gene TRBJ2-6, with D uncertain. Germline lookup yields CDR1 MNHEY and CDR2 SVGEGT. This CDR3 contains 14 residues. V was trimmed by 7 bases and J by 2 bases, leaving 9 bases between them. CDR3 loop: CASKDSTGANVLTF. CDR3 coding DNA: TGTGCCAGCAAGGATTCAACTGGGGCCAACGTCCTGACTTTC.

The chain combines TRBV20-1 with TRBJ2-7, with D tentatively TRBD2 (5 bases). V was shortened by 2 bases and J by 2 bases, with 10 bases between the two germline ends. CDR3 length equals 13 residues. The germline gives CDR1 DFQATT, CDR2 SNEGSKA (reference sequence). In DNA form, the CDR3 reads TGCAGTGCTAGACGGCCCGGGGCCTACGAGCAGTACTTC. As protein: CSARRPGAYEQYF.

The chain employs TRBV27 and TRBJ2-5; possible D gene TRBD2, 6 bases. The CDR3 is 14 residues long. The germline CDR1 and CDR2 sequences are MNHEY and SMNVEV (reference sequence). V shed 8 bases and J shed 5 bases, with 18 bases lying between them. The CDR3 nucleotides are TGTGCCAGCGGCAGGGCCGGGAGTACGGAGACCCAGTACTTC. It translates to CASGRAGSTETQYF.

This clonotype was recorded at least ten times. This chain connects TRBV5-1 to TRBJ2-3; D is undetermined. Per the germline V gene, CDR1 is SGHRS and CDR2 is YFSETQ. The CDR3 spans 14 residues. V lost 3 bases and J 0 bases, leaving 8 bases between the germline ends. CDR3 residues: CASSSQKSTDTQYF. The CDR3 DNA follows: TGCGCCAGCAGCTCCCAGAAGAGCACAGATACGCAGTATTTT. Complete variable domain (other parts from reference TRBV5-1 and TRBJ2-3): KAGVTQTPRYLIKTRGQQVTLSCSPISGHRSVSWYQQTPGQGLQFLFEYFSETQRNKGNFPGRFSGRQFSNSRSEMNVSTLELGDSALYLCASSSQKSTDTQYFGPGTRLTVL.

In this sample, this clonotype turned up many times. The chain recombines TRBV12-3 or TRBV12-4 with TRBJ2-1, with D maybe TRBD2 (6 bases). V gave up 6 bases and J gave up 1 base, with 10 bases separating them. The CDR3 spans 14 residues. The CDR3 is CASSPGTSYNEQFF. CDR3 DNA sequence: TGTGCCAGCAGCCCAGGGACTTCCTACAATGAGCAGTTCTTC.

There are many counts of this clonotype. The V and J genes are TRBV4-3 and TRBJ2-5; 11 positions match TRBD2. The junction had 6 bases not matched to a gene; V was cut back by 4 bases and J by 2 bases. CDR3 size: 16 residues. Germline CDR1 and CDR2: LGHNA and YSLEER. The CDR3 is CASSRGTSGVQETQYF. CDR3 sequence (DNA): TGCGCCAGCAGCCGGGGGACTAGCGGAGTACAAGAGACCCAGTACTTC.

This clonotype was picked up a small number of times. The chain uses TRBV7-2 and TRBJ2-2; a weak D match, TRBD2 (6 bases). Germline assignment: CDR1 SGHTA and CDR2 FQGNSA. This CDR3 contains 15 residues. V lost 5 bases to trimming and J lost 2 bases, with 12 bases between them. CDR3 in amino acids: CASSRGGPNTGELFF. The DNA for the CDR3 is TGTGCCAGCAGCCGAGGAGGGCCCAACACCGGGGAGCTGTTTTTT.

In its sample, this clonotype was seen a few times. The rearrangement uses TRBV5-1 and TRBJ2-7; 8 nucleotides match TRBD1. The V segment lost 2 bases and the J segment 3 bases; nucleotides outside the gene matches: 7. The CDR3 totals 15 residues. Looked up from germline, CDR1 is SGHRS and CDR2 is YFSETQ. CDR3 DNA: TGCGCCAGCAGCTTTTCAACAGGGGGAAACTACGAGCAGTACTTC. It is translated as CASSFSTGGNYEQYF.